This is a list of T cell receptor beta chains from one sample in a study of Ad26.COV2.S vaccination and SARS-CoV-2 variants. This table comes from immunoSEQ multiplex PCR, and its TCRdb copy is limited to in-frame clones, with some not included. The table lists around 370,000 clones, roughly nine tenths of them singletons. Sample: peripheral blood, taken after recovery from COVID-19. Receptors were obtained from a human donor who had recovered from COVID-19. The CDR3 runs from the conserved cysteine through the conserved F or W. D genes are given only for firm matches.

d_call	v_call	j_call	cdr3_nt	cdr3_aa
TRBD1	TRBV5-5	TRBJ1-1	TGTGCCAGCAGCTCGACAGGGGCGGGAGGGACTGAAGCTTTCTTT	CASSSTGAGGTEAFF
TRBD1	TRBV13	TRBJ1-2	TGTGCCAGCAAAAACGACCTAGGGACAGACGGGGATTATGGCTACACCTTC	CASKNDLGTDGDYGYTF
TRBD2	TRBV7-7	TRBJ2-7	TGTGCTAGCAGCTTAGCCCCCCGGGTAGCGGGGGCGGCTCAAGACTACGAGCAGTACTTC	CASSLAPRVAGAAQDYEQYF
NA	TRBV11-2	TRBJ2-5	TGTGCCAGCAGCTCACAAGAGACCCAGTACTTC	CASSSQETQYF
TRBD1	TRBV27	TRBJ2-2	TGTGCCACCCGACCCGGGACAGGGGGCACCGGGGAGCTGTTTTTT	CATRPGTGGTGELFF
NA	TRBV10-1	TRBJ2-1	TGCGCCAGCAGTGATGCTAGCTACAATGAGCAGTTCTTC	CASSDASYNEQFF
NA	TRBV2	TRBJ1-4	TGTGCCAGCACCAGGGGACGTGATGAAAAACTGTTTTTT	CASTRGRDEKLFF
NA	TRBV18	TRBJ1-2	TGTGCCAGCTCACCAGGGGACGGCTACCCGGATGGCTACACCTTC	CASSPGDGYPDGYTF
NA	TRBV29-1	TRBJ2-6	TGCAGCGCCTACGCGGCCTCTGGGGCCAACGTCCTGACTTTC	CSAYAASGANVLTF
TRBD1	TRBV7-6	TRBJ2-7	TGTGCCAGCAGTTTGAATCACGGGACAGGGGTTTACGAGCAGTACTTC	CASSLNHGTGVYEQYF
NA	TRBV7-9	TRBJ1-5	TGTGCCAGCAGCTTCACGGATAGCAATCAGCCCCAGCATTTT	CASSFTDSNQPQHF
NA	TRBV19	TRBJ2-4	TGTGCCAGTAGTTCGGGAGCCAAAAACATTCAGTACTTC	CASSSGAKNIQYF
TRBD1	TRBV9	TRBJ2-5	TGTGCCAGCAGCGGCCCCGGGACAGTTGATAGGACCCAGTACTTC	CASSGPGTVDRTQYF
TRBD1	TRBV5-1	TRBJ2-3	TGCGCCAGCAGCTTGGGACAGGGTGGGGCCACAGATACGCAGTATTTT	CASSLGQGGATDTQYF
TRBD1	TRBV7-9	TRBJ2-3	TGTGCCAGCAGCCTCAGACAGGGGGGAACAGATACGCAGTATTTT	CASSLRQGGTDTQYF
NA	TRBV29-1	TRBJ2-6	TGCAGCGTTGACAGCTCTGGGGCCAACGTCCTGACTTTC	CSVDSSGANVLTF